A single sample gave rise to the 30 T cell receptor beta chains below, sequenced in a study of vaccination and CD4 T cells after COVID-19. At the Johns Hopkins FTIC core, DNA taken from cultured CD4+ T cells was sequenced by way of the Oncomine TCR Beta short-read assay. TCRdb analysed the PCR reads with MiXCR anew, one entry per CDR3 protein. The sample has about 23,000 distinct CDR3 sequences; about 35% are singletons. The sample's time point: late sampling 161 to 241 days after vaccination in a few convalescent patients. Treatment in this sample: roughly 10-day PBMC culture with coronavirus spike peptide pools or control peptides (ViraFEST assay). Their specific antigens are unknown. This specimen consisted of CD4+ T cells from blood, cultured in vitro, obtained about 7 months after SARS-CoV-2 vaccination. These receptors came from a human donor who had recovered from COVID-19.

This clonotype occurred a few times. The V call is TRBV29-1, the J call TRBJ1-2; D is undetermined. The CDR3 is 12 amino acids. V was clipped by 4 bases and J by 6 bases, with 12 bases between them. Germline values: CDR1 SQVTM, CDR2 ANQGSEA. CDR3 bases: TGCAGCGTTGGTGAGGGTCCCCATGGCTACACCTTC. This translates into CSVGEGPHGYTF.

This chain links TRBV7-9 with TRBJ1-1; D gene ambiguous. This CDR3 region has 13 residues. Germline CDR1 reads SEHNR; CDR2 reads FQNEAQ (reference sequence). Trimming stripped 4 bases from V and 2 bases from J, with 8 bases between. The CDR3 DNA follows: TGTGCCAGCAGCTGGCAGGAAAACACTGAAGCTTTCTTT. Protein product: CASSWQENTEAFF.

This clonotype appeared a few times. This chain links TRBV6-1 with TRBJ2-7; perhaps TRBD2 as D (6 bases). Trimming left V 6 bases short and J 2 bases short, with 14 bases between. The germline V gene has CDR1 MNHNS and CDR2 SASEGT. The CDR3 loop spans 14 amino acids. The CDR3: CASRRDRAAYEQYF. CDR3 in DNA: TGTGCCAGCAGGCGGGACCGCGCGGCCTACGAGCAGTACTTC.

The chain is built from TRBV27 and TRBJ2-5, with D possibly matching TRBD2 (5 bases). Germline CDR1 MNHEY, CDR2 SMNVEV (reference sequence). This CDR3 comprises 13 residues. Trimming shortened V by 3 bases and J by 3 bases, and 8 bases separated the two germline ends. CDR3 coding DNA: TGTGCCAGCAGTTTCGGAGCGGAAGAGACCCAGTACTTC. This encodes CASSFGAEETQYF.

This clonotype came up a few times. The CDR3 DNA is TGTGCCAGCAGTACCTCGTGGGGGAGCCAGCCCCAGCATTTT. It is translated as CASSTSWGSQPQHF. This chain joins TRBV6-1 and TRBJ1-5; a weak D match, TRBD1 (5 bases). The length of the CDR3 is 14 residues. Looked up from germline, CDR1 is MNHNS and CDR2 is SASEGT. V was shortened by 5 bases and J by 7 bases, with 15 bases between the two germline ends.

CDR3 sequence: CSVEDRTGYGYTF. In DNA, the CDR3 is TGCAGCGTTGAAGATCGAACAGGCTATGGCTACACCTTC. The genes are TRBV29-1 and TRBJ1-2; D perhaps matches TRBD1 (5 bases). Germline-derived CDR1 and CDR2 are SQVTM and ANQGSEA. This CDR3 is built from 13 residues. The V gene lost 0 bases and the J gene lost 4 bases, with 9 bases spanning the gap.

The chain employs TRBV19 and TRBJ2-7, with 11 bases lining up with TRBD2. This CDR3 has 15 residues. Trimming cost V 3 bases and J 5 bases; bases outside gene matches: 6. The germline CDR1 and CDR2 sequences are LNHDA and SQIVND (reference sequence). This CDR3 is CASSILAGGPHEQYF. As DNA, the CDR3 is TGTGCCAGTAGTATTTTAGCGGGAGGGCCGCACGAGCAGTACTTC. Based on the CDR3 plus reference TRBV19 and TRBJ2-7, the full variable domain is DGGITQSPKYLFRKEGQNVTLSCEQNLNHDAMYWYRQDPGQGLRLIYYSQIVNDFQKGDIAEGYSVSREKKESFPLTVTSAQKNPTAFYLCASSILAGGPHEQYFGPGTRLTVT.

CDR3 region: CASSSESSGANVLTF. In nucleotides, the CDR3 is TGTGCCAGCAGCTCGGAAAGCTCTGGGGCCAACGTCCTGACTTTC. The chain recombines TRBV7-9 with TRBJ2-6; D call uncertain. This CDR3 region has 15 residues. Germline CDR1 is SEHNR and CDR2 is FQNEAQ (reference sequence). V lost 4 bases and J lost 0, with 7 bases in between. Full variable domain (remainder filled in from reference TRBV7-9 and TRBJ2-6): DTGVSQNPRHKITKRGQNVTFRCDPISEHNRLYWYRQTLGQGPEFLTYFQNEAQLEKSRLLSDRFSAERPKGSFSTLEIQRTEQGDSAMYLCASSSESSGANVLTFGAGSRLTVL.

The genes are TRBV9 and TRBJ1-2; unclear D gene. Germline V gives CDR1 SGDLS, CDR2 YYNGEE. Trimming shortened V by 4 bases and J by 1 base, and 5 bases separated the two germline ends. The CDR3 loop spans 12 amino acids. CDR3 nucleotide sequence: TGTGCCAGCAGCAGGGATAACTATGGCTACACCTTC. Translating it yields CASSRDNYGYTF.

The chain couples TRBV7-3 to TRBJ2-1, with TRBD2 identical over 9 bases. This CDR3 spans 16 amino acids. The germline V gene has CDR1 SGHTA and CDR2 FQGTGA. V trimming: 3 bases; J trimming: 6 bases; junction bases outside the gene matches: 9. CDR3 sequence reads: CASSFLPREGLNEQFF. As DNA, the CDR3 is TGTGCCAGCAGCTTTCTACCGCGGGAGGGCCTCAATGAGCAGTTCTTC.

Only a few counts were recorded for this clonotype. The junction does not match germline at one end; this may be a read error. The V and J genes are TRBV7-7 and TRBJ2-7, with D possibly called TRBD1 or TRBD2 (6 bases each). This CDR3 region has 15 residues. CDR1 and CDR2 (germline): SSHAT, FNYEAQ (reference sequence). The CDR3 region has the DNA TGTGCTAGCAGCCAAGGGCCCAAGGGGGGATACGAGCAGTACTTC. Encoded protein: CASSQGPKGGYEQYF.

The genes are TRBV6-1 and TRBJ1-1, with D tentatively TRBD1 (6 bases). The CDR3 spans 15 residues. V lost 4 bases and J lost 0, with 12 bases in between. Germline loops: CDR1 MNHNS, CDR2 SASEGT. Here the CDR3 DNA reads TGTGCCAGCAGTGGCAGGGGCAGGATGAACACTGAAGCTTTCTTT. Its protein is CASSGRGRMNTEAFF.

In this sample, this clonotype turned up a few times. The V call is TRBV20-1, the J call TRBJ2-1; TRBD2 matches 10 bases. There are 13 residues in the CDR3. With 2 bases clipped from V and 6 bases from J, the junction kept 1 base outside the gene matches. Germline V lookup: CDR1 DFQATT, CDR2 SNEGSKA (reference sequence). In nucleotides, the CDR3 is TGCAGTGCTAGAACTAGCGGGACCAATGAGCAGTTCTTC. It yields the protein CSARTSGTNEQFF.

The chain couples TRBV20-1 to TRBJ1-2; no definite D call. CDR1 and CDR2 (germline): DFQATT, SNEGSKA (reference sequence). The CDR3 spans 14 residues. V was trimmed by 4 bases and J by 1 base, leaving 13 bases between them. CDR3 in DNA: TGCAGTGCTACTCTGGGCAGGCTTAACTATGGCTACACCTTC. Translated, it gives CSATLGRLNYGYTF.

Comment on this clonotype: At one boundary the junction diverges from the germline segment, which might be a read error. V gene TRBV19 combines with J gene TRBJ1-5; D gene ambiguous. Looked up from germline, CDR1 is LNHDA and CDR2 is SQIVND (reference sequence). The CDR3 is 13 amino acids. CDR3: CASSIGRVQPQHF. The CDR3 region has the DNA TGCGCCAGTAGTATAGGAAGGGTTCAGCCCCAGCATTTT.

The rearrangement joins TRBV6-2 or TRBV6-3 to TRBJ2-7; D not certain. This CDR3 has 12 residues. V lost 4 bases, J lost 3 bases, and 7 bases lay in between. Germline V gives CDR1 MNHEY, CDR2 SVGEGT. This chain's CDR3 is CASSLSIYEQYF. CDR3 DNA: TGTGCCAGCAGTTTATCTATCTACGAGCAGTACTTC.

The rearrangement joins TRBV4-1 to TRBJ2-7, with a weak D call TRBD1 (5 bases). CDR1 is MGHRA, CDR2 YSYEKL, per germline. The CDR3 is 16 amino acids. V was pared by 1 base and J by 3 bases, with 16 bases between. The CDR3 DNA sequence: TGCGCCAGCAGCCAAGCCCCAGGGCCTCAAGGCTACGAGCAGTACTTC. Translated: CASSQAPGPQGYEQYF.

The V gene is TRBV7-2, the J gene TRBJ2-3; D not certain. Deletions cut 7 bases from V and 6 bases from J, with 8 bases between. The CDR3 totals 11 residues. Germline CDR1 and CDR2: SGHTA and FQGNSA. DNA for the CDR3: TGTGCCAGCATGCTCCGGGATACGCAGTATTTT. Translation gives CASMLRDTQYF.

The chain employs TRBV4-3 and TRBJ2-3, with 12 nucleotides matching TRBD2. V gave up 1 base and J gave up 7 bases; unmatched junction bases: 6. This CDR3 has 16 amino acids. CDR1 is LGHNA and CDR2 is YSLEER in the germline V gene. The CDR3 loop reads CASSQGLAGDVYTQYF. The DNA of the CDR3 is TGCGCCAGCAGCCAAGGACTAGCGGGAGACGTGTATACGCAGTATTTT.

The chain couples TRBV29-1 to TRBJ1-5; D remains unclear. Germline CDR1 and CDR2: SQVTM and ANQGSEA. The CDR3 runs 13 residues. The V end lost 4 bases, the J end lost 2 bases, and 9 bases lay between the germline ends. The CDR3 is CSVGGGGNQPQHF. CDR3 DNA: TGCAGCGTTGGGGGAGGTGGCAATCAGCCCCAGCATTTT. Combining the CDR3 with reference TRBV29-1 and TRBJ1-5 gives the whole variable domain SAVISQKPSRDICQRGTSLTIQCQVDSQVTMMFWYRQQPGQSLTLIATANQGSEATYESGFVIDKFPISRPNLTFSTLTVSNMSPEDSSIYLCSVGGGGNQPQHFGDGTRLSIL.

This rearrangement joins TRBV7-3 to TRBJ2-3, with D tentatively TRBD1 (6 bases). V was pared by 2 bases and J by 4 bases, with 13 bases between. This CDR3 is 15 amino acids long. Germline values: CDR1 SGHTA, CDR2 FQGTGA. CDR3 bases: TGTGCCAGCAGCTTATCGGGCAGGGGTCCAGATACGCAGTATTTT. Translating it yields CASSLSGRGPDTQYF.

This clonotype was observed once. The chain combines TRBV5-4 with TRBJ2-5, with D possibly being TRBD1 (5 bases). CDR1 is SGHNT, CDR2 YYREEE, per germline (reference sequence). V was shortened by 4 bases and J by 5 bases, with 18 bases between the two germline ends. This CDR3 has 15 residues. CDR3 DNA sequence: TGTGCCAGCAGCCGCTCACAGGTCGGATGGGAGACCCAGTACTTC. It yields the protein CASSRSQVGWETQYF.

This clonotype was found a few times. This chain connects TRBV20-1 to TRBJ2-3; 12 nucleotides agree with TRBD2. Germline V gene lookup returns CDR1 DFQATT and CDR2 SNEGSKA (reference sequence). The V and J ends lost 1 base and 5 bases, in that order; junction bases with no gene match: 4. There are 15 residues in the CDR3. As DNA, the CDR3 is TGCAGTGCTAGAGCGGCTAGCGGGGGGGAAGATACGCAGTATTTT. This codes for CSARAASGGEDTQYF.

The chain recombines TRBV7-9 with TRBJ1-2; maybe TRBD1 (5 bases). The CDR3 runs to 17 residues. Trimming left V 1 base short and J 2 bases short, with 17 bases between. The germline gives CDR1 SEHNR, CDR2 FQNEAQ (reference sequence). The CDR3 reads CASSLGRVGYMNYGYTF. As DNA, the CDR3 is TGTGCCAGCAGCTTAGGCAGGGTAGGTTATATGAACTATGGCTACACCTTC.

This clonotype appeared a few times. This chain joins TRBV4-2 and TRBJ2-7; no definite D call. The CDR3 is 13 residues long. Germline lookup yields CDR1 LGHNA and CDR2 YNFKEQ. The germline V and J ends were trimmed by 0 bases and 3 bases, with 6 bases remaining between them. CDR3 coding DNA: TGTGCCAGCAGCCAAGACTACAACTACGAGCAGTACTTC. This encodes CASSQDYNYEQYF.

There are a few counts of this clonotype. This chain links TRBV27 with TRBJ1-6; 9 positions match TRBD1. V was pared by 6 bases and J by 7 bases, with 4 bases of the junction left unmatched. The CDR3 is made up of 14 amino acids. The germline CDR1 and CDR2 sequences are MNHEY and SMNVEV (reference sequence). CDR3 amino acids: CASRAGTGNSPLHF. DNA for the CDR3: TGTGCCAGCAGGGCCGGGACAGGGAATTCACCCCTCCACTTT.

This clonotype was detected a few times. V is TRBV7-9 and J is TRBJ2-1; D not resolved. The ends were cut back, 6 bases at V and 5 bases at J, with 8 bases in the middle. Germline assignment: CDR1 SEHNR and CDR2 FQNEAQ (reference sequence). This CDR3 has 12 amino acids. Here the CDR3 DNA reads TGTGCCAGCAGTGACCCGGACAATGAGCAGTTCTTC. Protein product: CASSDPDNEQFF.

The V call is TRBV29-1, the J call TRBJ1-1, with D perhaps TRBD1 (5 bases). Trimming cost V 6 bases and J 2 bases, with 13 bases left between them. The germline CDR1 and CDR2 sequences are SQVTM and ANQGSEA. The CDR3 covers 13 residues. Here the CDR3 reads CSVRDGLNTEAFF. As DNA, the CDR3 is TGCAGCGTCCGGGACGGACTAAACACTGAAGCTTTCTTT. Complete variable domain (other parts from reference TRBV29-1 and TRBJ1-1): SAVISQKPSRDICQRGTSLTIQCQVDSQVTMMFWYRQQPGQSLTLIATANQGSEATYESGFVIDKFPISRPNLTFSTLTVSNMSPEDSSIYLCSVRDGLNTEAFFGQGTRLTVV.

This chain's CDR3 is CASSQVRDGTQYF. The CDR3 coding sequence is TGTGCCAGCAGCCAAGTCAGGGATGGGACCCAGTACTTC. The J gene is TRBJ2-5, the V gene TRBV14, with a tentative D call TRBD1 (5 bases). Germline-derived CDR1 and CDR2 are SGHDN and FVKESK. The CDR3 sequence is 13 residues long. The germline V and J ends were trimmed by 1 base and 7 bases, with 10 bases remaining between them.

The chain recombines TRBV7-3 with TRBJ2-6; D gene ambiguous. The length of the CDR3 is 14 residues. Germline V CDR1 and CDR2: SGHTA, FQGTGA. Trimming removed 6 bases at V and 0 bases at J, with 6 bases between. The CDR3 DNA follows: TGTGCCAGCAGTTGGAGCTCTGGGGCCAACGTCCTGACTTTC. It yields the protein CASSWSSGANVLTF.